The 25 T cell receptor beta chains in this list originate from one sample, sequenced in a study of shared T cell receptors in the human thymus. Assay used: immunoSEQ multiplex PCR; TCRdb lists only in-frame clones, some missing. The data hold hundreds of thousands of clones, with 88% observed a single time. These data also featured in a second study, about human thymus T cells.

The sample was thymocytes. These receptor sequences come from a boy under two years old with a congenital heart defect.

This clone turned up a few times. The rearrangement links TRBV19 to TRBJ1-5; D unresolved. V lost 3 bases and J lost 0, with 18 bases in between. CDR1 and CDR2 (germline): LNHDA, SQIVND (reference sequence). The length of the CDR3 is 18 residues. The CDR3 spells CASSMIWQVKVSNQPQHF. Written as DNA, the CDR3 is TGTGCCAGTAGTATGATCTGGCAGGTAAAAGTTAGCAATCAGCCCCAGCATTTT.

The chain joins TRBV2 to TRBJ2-7, with 9 bases identical to TRBD1. This CDR3 contains 15 residues. With V trimmed by 4 bases and J by 4 bases, 8 bases remained unmatched. Germline V gene sequence: CDR1 SNHLY, CDR2 FYNNEI. The CDR3 region is CASSAPGQGRYEQYF. Here the CDR3 DNA reads TGTGCCAGCAGTGCGCCGGGACAGGGTCGTTACGAGCAGTACTTC.

The rearrangement joins TRBV29-1 to TRBJ1-1; D is perhaps TRBD1 (5 bases). Germline V gene lookup returns CDR1 SQVTM and CDR2 ANQGSEA. The CDR3 covers 13 residues. V was clipped by 7 bases and J by 12 bases, with 24 bases between them. CDR3 sequence (DNA): TGCAGCGCCCAGAAGGAACGGGACTGGGGAACTTTCTTT. This encodes CSAQKERDWGTFF.

The chain recombines TRBV29-1 with TRBJ2-7, with 10 bases lining up with TRBD1. V was clipped by 6 bases and J by 9 bases; unmatched bases: 11. Germline values: CDR1 SQVTM, CDR2 ANQGSEA. This CDR3 is built from 13 residues. CDR3 nucleotides: TGCAGCGTGGCAAGGACAGGGGGGGAGGGGCAGTACTTC. It codes for CSVARTGGEGQYF.

V gene TRBV28 combines with J gene TRBJ2-1; a possible D gene is TRBD1 (6 bases). V was cut by 5 bases and J by 4 bases, with 21 bases left in between. Germline CDR1 and CDR2: MDHEN and SYDVKM. The CDR3 has 17 residues. In nucleotides, the CDR3 is TGTGCCAGCAGTCCAGGACAGTCCGAGTCGTTTTACAATGAGCAGTTCTTC. Amino acids: CASSPGQSESFYNEQFF.

This sequence joins TRBV28 and TRBJ2-7; 12 bases match TRBD1. J gave up 2 bases and V 6 bases, and 11 bases lay outside the gene matches. The CDR3 runs to 17 residues. Germline CDR1 and CDR2: MDHEN and SYDVKM. The CDR3 nucleotides are TGTGCCAGCAGGACCGGGACAGGGGGCATTATACCCTACGAGCAGTACTTC. It is translated as CASRTGTGGIIPYEQYF. Looking up the rest from reference TRBV28 and TRBJ2-7 gives the full variable domain: DVKVTQSSRYLVKRTGEKVFLECVQDMDHENMFWYRQDPGLGLRLIYFSYDVKMKEKGDIPEGYSVSREKKERFSLILESASTNQTSMYLCASRTGTGGIIPYEQYFGPGTRLTVT.

DNA of the CDR3: TGCGCCAGCAGCCTAGAGATGAGGACTAAAGAGACCCAGTACTTC. Translating gives CASSLEMRTKETQYF. This chain joins TRBV10-2 and TRBJ2-5; perhaps TRBD2 as D (6 bases). Germline V lookup: CDR1 WSHSY, CDR2 SAAADI. V lost 6 bases and J lost 3, with 17 bases in between. This CDR3 contains 15 residues.

V gene TRBV6-1 combines with J gene TRBJ2-3; D ambiguous. The V end lost 3 bases, the J end lost 1 base, and 17 bases lay between the germline ends. Germline V gene sequence: CDR1 MNHNS, CDR2 SASEGT. This CDR3 has 17 amino acids. For the CDR3, the DNA is TGTGCCAGCAGTGATTTCGCCCAAGTGCGGTGCACAGATACGCAGTATTTT. It codes for CASSDFAQVRCTDTQYF.

The V gene is TRBV27, the J gene TRBJ2-1; 7 bases match TRBD2. V lost 0 bases to trimming and J lost 4 bases; unmatched junction nucleotides: 9. CDR3 size: 17 residues. Per germline, CDR1 MNHEY and CDR2 SMNVEV (reference sequence). CDR3 amino acids: CASSLSGGSPSYNEQFF. Written as DNA, the CDR3 is TGTGCCAGCAGTTTATCTGGCGGGAGCCCCTCTTACAATGAGCAGTTCTTC.

The chain is built from TRBV6-1 and TRBJ2-7, with a possible D match to TRBD1 (5 bases). Trimming took off 4 bases at V and 8 bases at J, with 12 bases between the two ends. This CDR3 comprises 12 residues. Germline CDR1 is MNHNS and CDR2 is SASEGT. The CDR3 DNA reads TGTGCCAGCAGTGTAGACAGTTTCAAGCAGTACTTC. Translated: CASSVDSFKQYF.

The chain is built from TRBV4-2 and TRBJ2-3; TRBD2 aligns across 11 bases. Germline CDR1 and CDR2: LGHNA and YNFKEQ. The CDR3 consists of 18 residues. The junction had 8 bases not matched to a gene; V was cut back by 0 bases and J by 3 bases. This CDR3 is CASSQELAGGPETDTQYF. Written as DNA, the CDR3 is TGTGCCAGCAGCCAAGAATTAGCGGGAGGGCCGGAAACAGATACGCAGTATTTT.

The genes are TRBV6-5 and TRBJ1-3; D call uncertain. Trimming cost V 8 bases and J 0 bases, with 11 bases left between them. CDR3 length: 14 residues. Germline V gene lookup returns CDR1 MNHEY and CDR2 SVGAGI. CDR3 in DNA: TGTGCCAGCCCCGCCGGGTACTCTGGAAACACCATATATTTT. Translated: CASPAGYSGNTIYF.

This clone was counted between two and nine times. Its ends do not fully match the called genes, so a read error is possible. V gene TRBV10-3 combines with J gene TRBJ2-1, with D unresolved. CDR1 is ENHRY and CDR2 is SYGVKD in the germline V gene. The CDR3 consists of 11 residues. The CDR3: CAISDPPTVLF. CDR3 coding DNA: TGTGCCATCAGTGATCCACCTACAGTTCTCTTC.

The V gene is TRBV10-1, the J gene TRBJ2-3, with 12 bases fitting TRBD2. The length of the CDR3 is 15 residues. Looked up from germline, CDR1 is WNHNN and CDR2 is SYGVQD (reference sequence). Trimming at V came to 6 bases and at J to 3 bases, leaving 4 bases not matched to a gene. The CDR3 DNA sequence: TGCGCCAGCAGCGCTAGCGGGAGGGGGACAGATACGCAGTATTTT. It translates to CASSASGRGTDTQYF.

V usage is TRBV1 and J usage is TRBJ2-1; the table's TRBD2 call for D was not verified on the DNA. TRBV1 is tagged as a pseudogene. The CDR3 loop spans 14 amino acids. CDR3 sequence reads: CTPLRELPYNEQFF. CDR3 coding DNA: TGCACCCCCCTTCGGGAGTTGCCCTACAATGAGCAGTTCTTC.

The rearrangement joins TRBV6-5 to TRBJ2-7; TRBD2 matches at 7 bases. V lost 4 bases to trimming and J lost 2 bases; unmatched junction nucleotides: 5. The CDR3 extends over 14 amino acids. Germline V gives CDR1 MNHEY, CDR2 SVGAGI. CDR3 nucleotide sequence: TGTGCCAGCAGTTGTGCTAGCGGACCCTACGAGCAGTACTTC. Protein: CASSCASGPYEQYF.

V gene TRBV4-1 combines with J gene TRBJ2-3; 13 bases align to TRBD2. The J segment lost 0 bases and the V segment lost 1 base, leaving 7 bases of the junction unmatched. Germline V gene lookup returns CDR1 MGHRA and CDR2 YSYEKL. The CDR3 consists of 19 residues. Written as DNA, the CDR3 is TGCGCCAGCAGCCAAGCCGGGACTAGCGGGATGGGGAGCACAGATACGCAGTATTTT. Protein sequence: CASSQAGTSGMGSTDTQYF.

The chain combines TRBV4-2 with TRBJ2-4; 9 nucleotides match TRBD1. CDR1 is LGHNA, CDR2 YNFKEQ, per germline. The CDR3 runs to 17 residues. With V trimmed by 0 bases and J by 6 bases, 9 bases remained unmatched. CDR3 residues: CASSQDPGTGQRNIQYF. In nucleotides, the CDR3 is TGTGCCAGCAGCCAAGACCCAGGGACAGGGCAGAGAAACATTCAGTACTTC.

The chain couples TRBV6-5 to TRBJ1-1, with 12 bases identical to TRBD1. This CDR3 has 16 residues. V gave up 1 base and J gave up 5 bases; unmatched junction bases: 5. Per germline, CDR1 MNHEY and CDR2 SVGAGI. The CDR3 region is CASSYLGQGAGTEAFF. CDR3 bases: TGTGCCAGCAGTTACTTGGGACAGGGGGCGGGTACTGAAGCTTTCTTT.

The chain uses TRBV6-4 and TRBJ2-7; 10 nucleotides align to TRBD2. Germline V gives CDR1 MRHNA, CDR2 SNTAGT. This CDR3 has 17 residues. With 2 bases clipped from V and 2 bases from J, the junction kept 9 bases outside the gene matches. The CDR3 DNA reads as TGTGCCAGCAGTGACCCCATTCTAGCGGGAGCCCCCTACGAGCAGTACTTC. Amino acids: CASSDPILAGAPYEQYF.

The gene calls are TRBV11-2 and TRBJ2-3, with no clear D. Trimming took 0 bases from V and 4 from J, leaving 11 bases between them. The CDR3 runs to 15 residues. The germline gives CDR1 SGHAT, CDR2 FQNNGV. CDR3 amino acids: CASSLEVWAADTQYF. The CDR3 DNA follows: TGTGCCAGCAGCTTAGAAGTCTGGGCTGCAGATACGCAGTATTTT. The whole variable domain, filled in from reference TRBV11-2 and TRBJ2-3, reads EAGVAQSPRYKIIEKRQSVAFWCNPISGHATLYWYQQILGQGPKLLIQFQNNGVVDDSQLPKDRFSAERLKGVDSTLKIQPAKLEDSAVYLCASSLEVWAADTQYFGPGTRLTVL.

CDR3 in DNA: TGCGCCAGCAGCGGCCGGGGGAAGCCTGAAGCTTTCTTT. Amino acid sequence: CASSGRGKPEAFF. The V and J genes are TRBV10-1 and TRBJ1-1; D is perhaps TRBD1 (5 bases). Germline V gene sequence: CDR1 WNHNN, CDR2 SYGVQD (reference sequence). The ends were cut back, 6 bases at V and 6 bases at J, with 14 bases in the middle. This CDR3 is built from 13 residues.

The rearrangement uses TRBV4-1 and TRBJ2-7; 11 bases map to TRBD2. Losses at the gene ends were 0 bases for V and 3 bases for J; bases not matched to a gene: 10. CDR1 and CDR2 (germline): MGHRA, YSYEKL. The CDR3 length is 18 residues. CDR3: CASSQDGSGRAEYYEQYF. CDR3 sequence (DNA): TGCGCCAGCAGCCAAGATGGTAGCGGGAGGGCTGAGTACTACGAGCAGTACTTC.

The chain couples TRBV6-5 to TRBJ1-2; possibly TRBD1 for D (6 bases). Germline V gene data show CDR1 as MNHEY and CDR2 as SVGAGI. The ends were cut back, 5 bases at V and 6 bases at J, with 16 bases in the middle. There are 14 residues in the CDR3. DNA for the CDR3: TGTGCCAGCAGTCCAATAGACAGGCTGAATGGCTACACCTTC. Translated, it gives CASSPIDRLNGYTF.

The chain recombines TRBV20-1 with TRBJ2-5, with D hard to call. The CDR3 has 10 amino acids. Trimming cost V 6 bases and J 5 bases, with 7 bases left between them. Germline values: CDR1 DFQATT, CDR2 SNEGSKA (reference sequence). The chain's CDR3 is CSAQRETQYF. The CDR3 DNA follows: TGCAGTGCCCAACGGGAGACCCAGTACTTC.